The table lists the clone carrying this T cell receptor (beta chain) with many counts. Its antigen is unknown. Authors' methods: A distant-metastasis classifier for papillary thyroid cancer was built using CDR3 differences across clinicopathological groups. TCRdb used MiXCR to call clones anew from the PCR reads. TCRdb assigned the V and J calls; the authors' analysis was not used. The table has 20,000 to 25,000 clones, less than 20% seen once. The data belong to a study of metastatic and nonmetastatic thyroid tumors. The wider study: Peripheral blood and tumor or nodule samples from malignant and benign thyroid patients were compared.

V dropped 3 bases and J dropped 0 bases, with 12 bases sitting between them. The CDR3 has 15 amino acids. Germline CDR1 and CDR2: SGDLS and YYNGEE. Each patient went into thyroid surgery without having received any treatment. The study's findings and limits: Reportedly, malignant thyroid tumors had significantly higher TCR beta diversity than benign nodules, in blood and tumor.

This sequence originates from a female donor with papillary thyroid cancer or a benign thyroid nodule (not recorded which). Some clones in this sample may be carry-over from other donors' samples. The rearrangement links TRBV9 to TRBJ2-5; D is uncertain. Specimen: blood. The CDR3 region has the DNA TGTGCCAGCAGCGCCTCCCTGACGTACCAAGAGACCCAGTACTTC. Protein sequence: CASSASLTYQETQYF.